These T cell receptor beta chains were read from a single sample in a study of radiation and T cells in renal cell carcinoma. Measured with immunoSEQ multiplex PCR; TCRdb has only the in-frame clones, and not every one. In the table there are approximately 80,000 clones, roughly nine tenths of which are singletons. The sequences come from blood, collected from a patient whose treatment included radiotherapy and nephrectomy. These receptors were collected from a woman between 65 and 79 years old with renal cell carcinoma. Each CDR3 is given with its conserved first and last residue. The D gene is left open where the match is weak. For some rows the clone size is stated as once, few or many, or as a class when expanded; others skip it.

j_call	d_call	clone_size	v_call	cdr3_nt	cdr3_aa
TRBJ2-7	TRBD2	NA	TRBV5-1	TGCGCCAGCAGCTCCCTTCCGGGACTAGCGGGCGAGCAGTACTTC	CASSSLPGLAGEQYF
TRBJ1-5	NA	NA	TRBV6-1	TGTGCCAGCAGTGATGTCAATCAGCCCCAGCATTTT	CASSDVNQPQHF
TRBJ2-7	TRBD2	NA	TRBV11-2	TGTGCCAGCAGCACTAGCGGGAGCTCCTACGAGCAGTACTTC	CASSTSGSSYEQYF
TRBJ2-5	NA	NA	TRBV5-1	TGCGCCAGCAGCATACAGGATCCAGCACAAGAGACCCAGTACTTC	CASSIQDPAQETQYF
TRBJ1-6	NA	NA	TRBV7-2	TGTGCCAGCAGCCGCAAGCCGCGGACAGCAAATTCACCCCTCCACTTT	CASSRKPRTANSPLHF
TRBJ2-2	NA	NA	TRBV4-2	TGTGCCAGCAGCCCCCAAGGGGGGAGGGCTTTCCGGGAGCTGTTTTTT	CASSPQGGRAFRELFF
TRBJ2-4	TRBD2	NA	TRBV2	TGTGCCAGCAGTGCGCCGGGACTAGCGGGAGCCAAAAACATTCAGTACTTC	CASSAPGLAGAKNIQYF
TRBJ2-7	TRBD2	NA	TRBV7-2	TGTGCCAGCAGCTTGACCAGCGGGGGGGGATCCTACGAGCAGTACTTC	CASSLTSGGGSYEQYF
TRBJ1-5	NA	NA	TRBV7-2	TGTGCCAGCAGCTTAGGGACACGCCCGGGTCAGCCCCAGCATTTT	CASSLGTRPGQPQHF
TRBJ1-2	NA	NA	TRBV7-9	TGTGCCAGCAGCTCATCTGGACTAGCTAACTATGGCTACACCTTC	CASSSSGLANYGYTF
TRBJ2-7	NA	NA	TRBV4-2	TGTGCCAGCAGCCAAGACAGGGGGGACACCTACGAGCAGTACTTC	CASSQDRGDTYEQYF
TRBJ1-1	NA	few	TRBV28	TGTGCCAGCAGGTCCCCGGGGCGACGGACTGAAGCTTTCTTT	CASRSPGRRTEAFF
TRBJ1-2	TRBD1	NA	TRBV28	TGTGCCAGCACCGAGACAGGGGGCTGGTATGGCTACACCTTC	CASTETGGWYGYTF
TRBJ1-2	NA	NA	TRBV13	TGTGCCAGCGGAAAGACGGAGAACTATGGCTACACCTTC	CASGKTENYGYTF
TRBJ1-2	TRBD1	NA	TRBV4-2	TGTGCCAGCAGCCTCCAACTCCGGACAGGGTCAAACCAGGCTAACTATGGCTACACCTTC	CASSLQLRTGSNQANYGYTF
TRBJ2-7	TRBD1	NA	TRBV30	TGTGCCTCCCTGACAGGGTTAAACGAGCAGTACTTC	CASLTGLNEQYF
TRBJ1-1	TRBD1	NA	TRBV6-7	TGTGCCAGCAGTCTAGGCAGGGGGCGAATGAACACTGAAGCTTTCTTT	CASSLGRGRMNTEAFF
TRBJ2-7	NA	NA	TRBV7-2	TGTGCCAGCAGCTTAGCGGGGCCCTCCTACGAGCAGTACTTC	CASSLAGPSYEQYF
TRBJ2-7	TRBD2	NA	TRBV13	TGTGCCAGCAGCCCCCGGCGGGGGAGCTCCTACGAGCAGTACTTC	CASSPRRGSSYEQYF
TRBJ1-6	NA	NA	TRBV18	TGTGCCAGCTCACCATTCGGGGGTGGGGACTACTATTCACCCCTCCACTTT	CASSPFGGGDYYSPLHF
TRBJ2-1	NA	NA	TRBV27	TGTGCCAGCAGTCCCCGGGCGGGAACCCTATACAATGAGCAGTTCTTC	CASSPRAGTLYNEQFF
TRBJ2-6	NA	NA	TRBV13	TGTGCCAGCAGCACCCGGCCCGGGGCCAACGTCCTGACTTTC	CASSTRPGANVLTF
TRBJ1-6	NA	NA	TRBV7-2	TGTGCCAGCAGCTTAGATGCCGGGCCGGGAAATTCACCCCTCCACTTT	CASSLDAGPGNSPLHF